The next 9 T cell receptor beta chains were all read from a single sample in a study of T cells after yellow fever vaccination. TCRdb re-analysed the 5' RACE reads in MiXCR, keeping a single row per CDR3 protein. The sample contains around 500,000 distinct CDR3 sequences, roughly a fifth of which appear only once. The specimen comprised PBMCs, sampled 20 to 25 days after the first yellow fever vaccination. These receptors originate from a man younger than 30 who received the YFV17D yellow fever vaccine.

V usage is TRBV29-1 and J usage is TRBJ1-2, with D unclear. V was shortened by 2 bases and J by 6 bases, with 16 bases between the two germline ends. Germline CDR1 reads SQVTM; CDR2 reads ANQGSEA. The CDR3 is made up of 14 amino acids. CDR3 residues: CSVEMAARGNGYTF. Here the CDR3 DNA reads TGCAGCGTTGAAATGGCAGCCCGCGGCAATGGCTACACCTTC.

This clonotype was observed many times. This rearrangement joins TRBV6-5 to TRBJ1-2; D is undetermined. CDR3 length: 13 amino acids. With 6 bases removed from V and 4 bases from J, the gap between germline ends came to 12 bases. Germline CDR1 and CDR2: MNHEY and SVGAGI. Here the CDR3 reads CASSQTGGYGYTF. For the CDR3, the DNA is TGTGCCAGCAGCCAGACCGGCGGCTATGGCTACACCTTC.

The chain links TRBV20-1 to TRBJ2-1; D possibly corresponds to TRBD1 (5 bases). The CDR3 is made up of 10 amino acids. V was trimmed by 7 bases and J by 4 bases, leaving 5 bases between them. Germline lookup yields CDR1 DFQATT and CDR2 SNEGSKA (reference sequence). The CDR3 sequence: CSGQYNEQFF. In DNA form, the CDR3 reads TGCAGTGGACAGTACAATGAGCAGTTCTTC.

The rearrangement links TRBV7-9 to TRBJ2-5, with D perhaps being TRBD1 or TRBD2 (7 bases each). The V and J ends lost 5 bases and 5 bases respectively, with 15 bases between them. The V gene's germline CDR1 is SEHNR and CDR2 FQNEAQ (reference sequence). This CDR3 has 14 amino acids. Here the CDR3 DNA reads TGTGCCAGCAGCGCGACAGGGAGGGCGGAGACCCAGTACTTC. It yields the protein CASSATGRAETQYF.

This clonotype occurred a few times. The chain couples TRBV5-1 to TRBJ2-5; 7 positions agree with TRBD1. The V and J ends lost 5 bases and 5 bases, in that order; junction bases with no gene match: 15. CDR3 length: 16 amino acids. In germline, CDR1 is SGHRS, CDR2 YFSETQ. CDR3 in DNA: TGCGCCAGCAGGTTTACAGGGGCCCTCTCGGGGGAGACCCAGTACTTC. Translated, it gives CASRFTGALSGETQYF. Combining the CDR3 with reference TRBV5-1 and TRBJ2-5 gives the whole variable domain KAGVTQTPRYLIKTRGQQVTLSCSPISGHRSVSWYQQTPGQGLQFLFEYFSETQRNKGNFPGRFSGRQFSNSRSEMNVSTLELGDSALYLCASRFTGALSGETQYFGPGTRLLVL.

The rearrangement uses TRBV7-9 and TRBJ1-2; 9 bases align to TRBD1. The CDR3 is made up of 17 amino acids. CDR1 is SEHNR, CDR2 FQNEAQ, per germline (reference sequence). V lost 3 bases and J lost 8; bases outside the gene matches: 16. The CDR3 coding sequence is TGTGCCAGCAGCTTGGGCGCGGCCCGGGACAGGGAGAAGGGCTACACCTTC. This codes for CASSLGAARDREKGYTF.

The chain joins TRBV6-6 to TRBJ1-4; D remains unclear. CDR3 length: 13 residues. Germline CDR1 and CDR2: MNHNY and SVGAGI (reference sequence). V lost 5 bases and J lost 7, with 11 bases in between. Written as DNA, the CDR3 is TGTGCCAGCAGTCACGCCAGAGGTGAAAAACTGTTTTTT. Translation: CASSHARGEKLFF.

The rearrangement links TRBV7-2 to TRBJ2-3; possible D gene TRBD1, 6 bases. CDR3 size: 15 residues. V dropped 0 bases and J dropped 6 bases, with 13 bases sitting between them. In germline, CDR1 is SGHTA, CDR2 FQGNSA. CDR3 nucleotide sequence: TGTGCCAGCAGCTTAGCGGTTACAGGGACGGATACGCAGTATTTT. Translating it yields CASSLAVTGTDTQYF.

This clonotype was counted a few times. V usage is TRBV3-1 and J usage is TRBJ2-3; D is perhaps TRBD2 (6 bases). This CDR3 region has 14 residues. Germline V gene data show CDR1 as LGHDT and CDR2 as YNNKEL (reference sequence). Trimming stripped 4 bases from V and 2 bases from J, with 10 bases between. The CDR3 region has the DNA TGTGCCAGCAGCCCGCGGGGTACCACAGATACGCAGTATTTT. It is translated as CASSPRGTTDTQYF.